Each of the 11 T cell receptor beta chains below was sequenced from the same sample in a study of control samples from healthy donors and cancer patients. Libraries were prepared by immunoSEQ multiplex PCR; TCRdb keeps only in-frame clonotypes and omits some of them. The sample includes 150,000 to 200,000 clones, over 85% of them seen just once. What was sequenced was blood. These receptors all stem from a man between 18 and 35 years old in good health.

This clone showed up just a few times. The V call is TRBV2, the J call TRBJ2-7, with 7 bases aligning to TRBD1. The germline CDR1 and CDR2 sequences are SNHLY and FYNNEI. This CDR3 has 13 residues. The V and J ends lost 6 bases and 8 bases, in that order; junction bases with no gene match: 10. The CDR3 DNA reads as TGTGCCAGCAGGGATAGTGGGACAGCCAAGCAGTACTTC. Translation gives CASRDSGTAKQYF.

The V and J genes are TRBV3-1 (or the pseudogene TRBV3-2) and TRBJ1-3; 7 nucleotides line up with TRBD1. CDR1 is LGHDT, CDR2 YNNKEL, per germline (reference sequence). The CDR3 totals 13 residues. After removal of 8 bases from V and 2 bases from J, the junction contained 3 bases not matched to a gene. The CDR3 DNA sequence: TGTGCCAGCGGACAGGCTACTGGAAACACCATATATTTT. This sequence encodes CASGQATGNTIYF.

V and J are TRBV5-1 and TRBJ1-3, with unresolved D. V lost 0 bases to trimming and J lost 4 bases, with 11 bases between them. Per the germline V gene, CDR1 is SGHRS and CDR2 is YFSETQ. CDR3 length: 15 residues. DNA for the CDR3: TGCGCCAGCAGCTTGGACAGAGTAGGAGGAAACACCATATATTTT. Its protein product is CASSLDRVGGNTIYF.

The chain joins TRBV7-9 to TRBJ2-1; TRBD1 aligns across 10 bases. Germline loops: CDR1 SEHNR, CDR2 FQNEAQ (reference sequence). This CDR3 region has 15 residues. Trimming cost V 1 base and J 9 bases; bases outside gene matches: 6. The CDR3 region has the DNA TGTGCCAGCAGCTTAGGGACAGGGGGTATGGGTGAGCAGTTCTTC. Amino acid sequence: CASSLGTGGMGEQFF.

This chain links TRBV18 with TRBJ2-6; unclear D gene. CDR1 is KGHSH and CDR2 is LQKENI in the germline V gene. Trimming took 3 bases from V and 0 from J, leaving 12 bases between them. The CDR3 is 17 amino acids. The chain's CDR3 is CASSPLDLHSGANVLTF. CDR3 in DNA: TGTGCCAGCTCACCCTTAGACCTACACTCTGGGGCCAACGTCCTGACTTTC.

Regarding this clone: At the DNA level, this CDR3 is encoded by other sequences in the same sample as well. The CDR3 bases are TGTGCCAGCTCACCCCTAGCCAAAAACATTCAGTACTTC. Protein sequence: CASSPLAKNIQYF. The V and J genes are TRBV18 and TRBJ2-4; no clear D gene. Looked up from germline, CDR1 is KGHSH and CDR2 is LQKENI. CDR3 size: 13 residues. Trimming took off 3 bases at V and 0 bases at J, with 3 bases between the two ends.

V and J are TRBV18 and TRBJ1-5; D remains unclear. Trimming pared 4 bases from V and 0 bases from J, leaving 4 bases between. Germline V CDR1 and CDR2: KGHSH, LQKENI. The CDR3 length is 13 residues. This CDR3 reads CASSRDSNQPQHF. In DNA, the CDR3 is TGTGCCAGCTCACGGGATAGCAATCAGCCCCAGCATTTT.

This clone occurred once. The chain couples TRBV7-9 to TRBJ2-3; TRBD1 agrees at 8 bases. Unmatched junction bases numbered 5, after V lost 5 bases and J lost 1 base. The CDR3 loop spans 15 amino acids. CDR1 is SEHNR, CDR2 FQNEAQ, per germline (reference sequence). CDR3 amino acids: CASSPGTGRTDTQYF. The CDR3 DNA follows: TGTGCCAGCAGCCCGGGGACAGGTCGCACAGATACGCAGTATTTT.

The chain uses TRBV29-1 and TRBJ1-4; D gene uncertain. The germline V gene encodes CDR1 SQVTM and CDR2 ANQGSEA. CDR3 length equals 11 residues. Trimming took 5 bases from V and 5 from J, leaving 6 bases between them. The CDR3 nucleotides are TGCAGCGTTCGGGAAAATGAAAAACTGTTTTTT. It encodes CSVRENEKLFF.

The genes are TRBV10-2 and TRBJ2-5; D gene ambiguous. This CDR3 spans 12 amino acids. CDR1 is WSHSY, CDR2 SAAADI, per germline. V lost 1 base to trimming and J lost 0 bases, with 0 bases between them. CDR3 DNA sequence: TGCGCCAGCAGTGAGTACCAAGAGACCCAGTACTTC. This encodes CASSEYQETQYF.

This clone was detected only a few times. The chain uses TRBV27 and TRBJ1-2, with D possibly TRBD1 on 5 matching bases. This CDR3 spans 17 amino acids. From germline, CDR1 is MNHEY and CDR2 SMNVEV (reference sequence). Trimming took 2 bases from V and 8 from J, leaving 24 bases between them. CDR3 nucleotide sequence: TGTGCCAGCAGTTTAATTGGGGCCGAAGGACCTCCCGGAGGCTACACCTTC. Amino acids: CASSLIGAEGPPGGYTF.